The following is a T cell receptor beta chain sequence with its context. Its specificity is not known. Via CD45RO/CCR7/CD25/CD127/CD95/CD27, cells of the CD4+ naive, central memory, regulatory and stem cell-like memory subsets were sorted. The authors obtained over 95% purity in all sorted populations. The data derive from a study of beta chain features in type 1 diabetes. Whole-study findings and limits: Shorter TCRB CDR3s, moderately but significantly so, marked every one of the four CD4+ subsets in Type 1 diabetes patients. TCRB rearrangement may or may not be influenced by HLA type; here this remained unresolved.

The whole isolated RNA underwent reverse transcription, so sequencing captured expressed TCRB transcripts. The repertoire was sequenced with immunoSEQ multiplex PCR; TCRdb's copy has only in-frame clones and lacks some. The sample contains 810,000 or so clones, roughly 17% of which appear only once. The clonotype comes from a woman between 18 and 30 years old in good health. The sequenced sample consisted of naive CD4+ T cells from blood.

The CDR3 reads CASRSRVSEQYF. The CDR3 coding sequence is TGTGCCAGCAGAAGTAGGGTTAGCGAGCAGTACTTC. The rearrangement links TRBV6-5 to TRBJ2-7; no clear D. Germline loops: CDR1 MNHEY, CDR2 SVGAGI. CDR3 size: 12 residues. Trimming shortened V by 6 bases and J by 6 bases, and 12 bases separated the two germline ends.